This TCR beta chain is drawn from a study of technical replicates of blood from a handful of donors (dated by TCRdb to 2015 to 2018). The library was made by the immunoSEQ multiplex PCR assay. TCRdb took this table from immuneACCESS and kept in-frame rearrangements with V and J called. Such tables lack part of the clones; where checked against another copy, unresolved V genes explain under half of the gap, and the rest is unexplained. The sample profile shows about 74,000 clones; more than 90% of them were found once. The top ten hold 0.35% to 0.45% of the sample. The CDR3 goes from the cysteine to the phenylalanine over 13 residues. CDR3 DNA only is kept here, 39 bases in frame from base 1. As encoded in the germline V gene, CDR1 is SQVTM while CDR2 is ANQGSEA. V loses 5 bases of germline sequence and J loses 10 bases, and the interval between the two ends is 18 bases. To note about this clone: It lacks a known antigen. Qualities for individual bases were not recorded, and no much larger clone is one base off.

This receptor chain uses TRBV29-1 and TRBJ2-1, and perhaps TRBD2 as D gene, on 6 matching bases. The material sequenced was T cells isolated from PBMCs. The sequence came from a human donor in good health. The CDR3 corresponds to CSVYSGGDWEQFF. In nucleotides, the sequence is TGCAGCGTTTATAGCGGAGGGGACTGGGAGCAGTTCTTC.